A selection of T cell receptor beta chains follows, all from one sample in a study of shared clonotypes between healthy human individuals. This table comes from immunoSEQ multiplex PCR, and its TCRdb copy is limited to in-frame clones, with some not included. The sample comprises a few hundred thousand clones, 79% of which are singletons, and about 12% rests with the top ten. Material for sequencing was PBMCs. These receptors were taken from a woman in her thirties or forties in good health. Some clones in this sample may be carry-over from other donors' samples. CDR3s leave out the opening cysteine and the closing phenylalanine or tryptophan. Only part of the rows carry a size: once, few, many, or a class if the clone is expanded.

TRBJ1-4	TRBV5-1	.	ASSPIQGADEKLF
TRBJ2-7	TRBV7-2	.	ASSARDTRYEQY
TRBJ2-3	TRBV9	.	ASSPRTSVYTDTQY
TRBJ2-7	TRBV11-2	.	ASSSGQAGREQY
TRBJ2-1	TRBV2	few	ASKRDRGVGEQF
TRBJ1-1	TRBV2	.	ASSDFIFGTGDTEAF
TRBJ2-7	TRBV10-3	.	AISVGQGMGEQY
TRBJ2-7	TRBV5-1	.	ASSVQGLVLTAEQY
TRBJ2-5	TRBV18	.	ASSPPGTRQETQY
TRBJ2-3	TRBV7-3	.	ASSRTGTHTDTQY
TRBJ1-1	TRBV7-2	.	ASRRDRVTEAF
TRBJ2-7	TRBV2	.	ASSEGAGWMYEQY
TRBJ2-1	TRBV18	.	ASSPPTSGIHEQF
TRBJ2-3	TRBV28	.	ASHSYLGSDTQY
TRBJ1-4	TRBV2	.	ASSVEVNEKLF
TRBJ1-2	TRBV14	.	ASSQDAGMVYGYT
TRBJ1-5	TRBV9	.	ASSAGTGLRQPQH
TRBJ2-1	TRBV9	few	ASSPGTSGSEGQF
TRBJ2-2	TRBV2	.	ASSPLLAGTGELF
TRBJ2-7	TRBV11-1	.	ASSLRLAGVEQY
TRBJ2-1	TRBV19	.	ASSRALAGGHEQF
TRBJ1-2	TRBV28	.	ASSPGQGAGGYT
TRBJ1-3	TRBV30	.	AWSSTPNTIY